These 23 T cell receptor beta chains were sequenced from one sample in a study of T cells in Graves' hyperthyroidism and ophthalmopathy. Authors of the study amplified TCR beta CDR3 regions from RNA transcripts. A first-round RT-PCR of the TCR CDR3 used the HTBI primer set. TCRdb processed the multiplex PCR reads anew with MiXCR; each CDR3 protein has one entry. This sample carries roughly 300,000 distinct CDR3 sequences, approximately 15% of them seen once, and the ten largest clones take roughly 25%. Material for sequencing was blood. The source of these receptors is a woman aged 25 to 39 with Graves' hyperthyroidism.

This clonotype was observed many times. The rearrangement uses TRBV30 and TRBJ2-1, with 13 bases lining up with TRBD2. The germline CDR1 and CDR2 sequences are GTSNPN and SVGIG (reference sequence). The CDR3 loop spans 14 amino acids. The V segment lost 5 bases and the J segment 8 bases; nucleotides outside the gene matches: 6. CDR3 sequence reads: CAWRTSGRTHEQFF. The CDR3 region has the DNA TGTGCCTGGCGGACTAGCGGGAGAACCCATGAGCAGTTCTTC.

This clonotype was observed a handful of times. This chain uses TRBV19 with TRBJ2-5; 11 nucleotides match TRBD2. With V trimmed by 3 bases and J by 2 bases, 8 bases remained unmatched. Germline V gene data show CDR1 as LNHDA and CDR2 as SQIVND (reference sequence). This CDR3 comprises 17 residues. The CDR3 nucleotides read TGTGCCAGTAGTATTTCTCTAGCGGGAGGAGGACAAGAGACCCAGTACTTC. Translated: CASSISLAGGGQETQYF.

This clonotype was observed a few times. This rearrangement joins TRBV19 to TRBJ2-2, with 8 nucleotides matching TRBD1. This CDR3 contains 15 residues. V shed 3 bases, J shed 5 bases, and the junction held 5 bases outside the gene matches. Germline V gene data show CDR1 as LNHDA and CDR2 as SQIVND (reference sequence). For the CDR3, the DNA is TGTGCCAGTAGTATCCGGGACAGGTCGACCGGGGAGCTGTTTTTT. Translation gives CASSIRDRSTGELFF.

This clonotype occurred many times. The CDR3 sequence is CSASRGDSNQPQHF. The CDR3 DNA sequence: TGCAGTGCTTCTCGTGGGGATAGCAATCAGCCCCAGCATTTT. The gene calls are TRBV20-1 and TRBJ1-5; D gene unclear. Germline CDR1 DFQATT, CDR2 SNEGSKA (reference sequence). The germline V and J ends were trimmed by 5 bases and 0 bases, with 11 bases remaining between them. This CDR3 is built from 14 residues.

This clonotype has only a few counts. The gene calls are TRBV28 and TRBJ1-2; weak D call: TRBD1 (5 bases). Trimming left V 6 bases short and J 6 bases short, with 17 bases between. Germline CDR1 reads MDHEN; CDR2 reads SYDVKM. The CDR3 loop spans 14 amino acids. CDR3 bases: TGTGCCAGCAGACCACAGGCACTCAGGGATGGCTACACCTTC. This sequence encodes CASRPQALRDGYTF.

The chain combines TRBV20-1 with TRBJ1-2, with 7 bases aligning to TRBD1. The CDR3 is 12 amino acids. Per the germline V gene, CDR1 is DFQATT and CDR2 is SNEGSKA (reference sequence). The CDR3 here is CSLTGVDYGYTF. For the CDR3, the DNA is TGCAGCCTTACAGGGGTAGACTATGGCTACACCTTC.

This clonotype was detected ten times or more. This chain joins TRBV11-2 and TRBJ2-7; D unclear. Trimming pared 3 bases from V and 3 bases from J, leaving 9 bases between. Germline loops: CDR1 SGHAT, CDR2 FQNNGV. The CDR3 covers 13 residues. CDR3 in amino acids: CASSFRVYYEQYF. DNA for the CDR3: TGTGCCAGCAGCTTTCGGGTGTACTACGAGCAGTACTTC.

This clonotype was found many times. The chain employs TRBV19 and TRBJ1-2; a possible D gene is TRBD1 (5 bases). V was trimmed by 3 bases and J by 4 bases, leaving 12 bases between them. Germline V CDR1 and CDR2: LNHDA, SQIVND (reference sequence). This CDR3 has 14 residues. The DNA for the CDR3 is TGTGCCAGTAGTATGGTGGCAGGGACCTATGGCTACACCTTC. Its protein is CASSMVAGTYGYTF. Full variable domain (rest looked up from reference TRBV19 and TRBJ1-2): DGGITQSPKYLFRKEGQNVTLSCEQNLNHDAMYWYRQDPGQGLRLIYYSQIVNDFQKGDIAEGYSVSREKKESFPLTVTSAQKNPTAFYLCASSMVAGTYGYTFGSGTRLTVV.

The rearrangement joins TRBV25-1 to TRBJ2-1; 10 nucleotides align to TRBD2. Trimming removed 4 bases from V and 6 bases from J; junction bases left unmatched: 3. Per germline, CDR1 MGHDK and CDR2 SYGVNS. The CDR3 sequence is 14 residues long. DNA of the CDR3: TGTGCCAGCAGTGTAGGGACTAGCGTCAATGAGCAGTTCTTC. Its protein product is CASSVGTSVNEQFF.

This clonotype was recorded many times. The chain links TRBV28 to TRBJ1-2; the match to TRBD1 covers 8 bases. Unmatched junction bases numbered 11, after V lost 5 bases and J lost 0 bases. This CDR3 has 17 residues. Germline V lookup: CDR1 MDHEN, CDR2 SYDVKM. The CDR3 loop reads CASSRNLGTGANYGYTF. The CDR3, as DNA: TGTGCCAGCAGTCGGAATCTCGGGACAGGAGCTAACTATGGCTACACCTTC.

The chain joins TRBV3-1 to TRBJ2-5, with no clear D. Germline CDR1 is LGHDT and CDR2 is YNNKEL (reference sequence). Trimming cost V 4 bases and J 6 bases, with 12 bases left between them. The CDR3 length is 13 residues. CDR3 sequence reads: CASSREGLQTQYF. CDR3 sequence (DNA): TGTGCCAGCAGCCGTGAAGGGCTGCAGACCCAGTACTTC.

Concerning this clonotype: Being one base from a much bigger clone, this may be a read error. This chain links TRBV7-8 with TRBJ2-5, with D tentatively TRBD2 (6 bases). Looked up from germline, CDR1 is SGHVS and CDR2 is FQNEAQ. The CDR3 totals 13 residues. The chain's CDR3 is CASSLVLREIQYF. DNA of the CDR3: TGTGCCAGCAGCTTAGTGCTTCGGGAGATCCAGTACTTC.

In the case of this clonotype: A single base separates this from a much larger clone, so it may be a read error. This rearrangement joins TRBV28 to TRBJ1-2; maybe TRBD1 (5 bases). The V end was cut by 6 bases, the J end by 4 bases, with 15 bases between. Germline V CDR1 and CDR2: MDHEN, SYDVKM. The CDR3 spans 14 residues. As DNA, the CDR3 is TGTGCCAGCAGAGTCCGGGGGGGGAGCTATGGCTACACCTTC. This sequence encodes CASRVRGGSYGYTF.

The table lists this clonotype with a few counts. V gene TRBV27 combines with J gene TRBJ2-1; unclear D gene. Trimming pared 4 bases from V and 5 bases from J, leaving 15 bases between. CDR1 MNHEY and CDR2 SMNVEV come from the germline V gene (reference sequence). The CDR3 sequence is 15 residues long. The CDR3 bases are TGTGCCAGCAGTTCCGGACGGTGGGTCAACAATGAGCAGTTCTTC. This translates into CASSSGRWVNNEQFF.

The V and J genes are TRBV4-1 and TRBJ2-1; 13 nucleotides agree with TRBD2. The germline V gene has CDR1 MGHRA and CDR2 YSYEKL. The CDR3 has 15 residues. Trimming took 4 bases from V and 9 from J; bases not matched to a gene: 6. The DNA for the CDR3 is TGCGCCAGCAGCCTCGGACTAGCGGGAGTACCTGAGCAGTTCTTC. Translating it yields CASSLGLAGVPEQFF.

This clonotype has just a few counts. This chain uses TRBV20-1 with TRBJ2-5; the D gene is possibly TRBD1 (6 bases). CDR3 length equals 13 residues. The germline V and J ends were trimmed by 3 bases and 5 bases, with 13 bases remaining between them. The V gene's germline CDR1 is DFQATT and CDR2 SNEGSKA (reference sequence). The CDR3 sequence: CSASLQGRETQYF. The CDR3 region has the DNA TGCAGTGCTAGCCTACAGGGTCGGGAGACCCAGTACTTC.

In this sample, this clonotype turned up many times. The chain couples TRBV6-1 to TRBJ1-5; TRBD1 is a possible D gene (6 bases). Germline V gene lookup returns CDR1 MNHNS and CDR2 SASEGT. Trimming took 6 bases from V and 2 from J, leaving 11 bases between them. This CDR3 contains 14 residues. CDR3 DNA sequence: TGTGCCAGCAGCCGTCGACAGGGCAATCAGCCCCAGCATTTT. It translates to CASSRRQGNQPQHF.

As regards this clonotype: A clone one base away is much larger, so this may be a read error. The chain has TRBV7-2 and TRBJ2-7; TRBD2 matches 9 bases. The J call may be faulty, since TRBJ2-1 better matches the DNA end. The CDR3 sequence is 14 residues long. Germline lookup yields CDR1 SGHTA and CDR2 FQGNSA. The CDR3 coding sequence is TGTGCCAGCAGCCCAGCGGGAGGATCCTACGAGCAGTTCTTC. Encoded protein: CASSPAGGSYEQFF.

There are many counts of this clonotype. This CDR3 reads CSAIGQFQETQYF. For the CDR3, the DNA is TGCAGTGCTATTGGCCAGTTCCAAGAGACCCAGTACTTC. J is TRBJ2-5 and V is TRBV20-1; D gene unclear. Trimming pared 4 bases from V and 1 base from J, leaving 10 bases between. The CDR3 extends over 13 amino acids. The V gene's germline CDR1 is DFQATT and CDR2 SNEGSKA (reference sequence).

This clonotype has at least ten counts. The chain has TRBV12-3 or TRBV12-4 and TRBJ2-1; D not certain. This CDR3 is 11 amino acids long. Between the trimmed V and J ends, which lost 8 bases and 7 bases, there was a span of 9 bases. In DNA form, the CDR3 reads TGTGCCAGCCGAGAACGAAATGAGCAGTTCTTC. Encoded protein: CASRERNEQFF.

The chain has TRBV12-3 or TRBV12-4 and TRBJ2-1, with D possibly matching TRBD1 (6 bases). The CDR3 consists of 14 residues. Trimming shortened V by 7 bases and J by 10 bases, and 20 bases separated the two germline ends. The CDR3 reads CASTLRLGAEEQFF. Here the CDR3 DNA reads TGTGCCAGCACTCTCCGGTTGGGGGCGGAAGAGCAGTTCTTC.

At least ten counts were recorded for this clonotype. The chain links TRBV20-1 to TRBJ2-7; weak D call: TRBD2 (6 bases). Germline V gives CDR1 DFQATT, CDR2 SNEGSKA (reference sequence). V lost 6 bases and J 4 bases, leaving 13 bases between the germline ends. There are 12 residues in the CDR3. CDR3 region: CSAPAGFYEQYF. CDR3 coding DNA: TGCAGTGCCCCAGCGGGCTTTTACGAGCAGTACTTC.

The rearrangement uses TRBV18 and TRBJ1-1; TRBD1 matches 12 bases. The CDR3 contains 15 residues. CDR1 KGHSH and CDR2 LQKENI come from the germline V gene. The trim removed 8 bases at V and 6 bases at J, leaving 10 bases unmatched. The CDR3, as DNA: TGTGCCAGCGTGGGACAGGGGGCGATGGTCTCTGAAGCTTTCTTT. This gives the protein CASVGQGAMVSEAFF.